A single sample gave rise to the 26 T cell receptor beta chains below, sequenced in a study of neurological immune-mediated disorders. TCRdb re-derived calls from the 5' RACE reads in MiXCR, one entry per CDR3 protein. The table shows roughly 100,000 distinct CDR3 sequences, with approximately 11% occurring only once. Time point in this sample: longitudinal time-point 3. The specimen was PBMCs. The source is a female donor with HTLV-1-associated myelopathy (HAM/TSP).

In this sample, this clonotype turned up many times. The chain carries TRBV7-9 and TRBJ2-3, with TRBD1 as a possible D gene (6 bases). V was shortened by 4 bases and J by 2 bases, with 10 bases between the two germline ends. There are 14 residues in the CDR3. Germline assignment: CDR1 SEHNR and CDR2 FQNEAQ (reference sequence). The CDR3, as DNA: TGTGCCAGCAGCTCGGACAGTTACACAGATACGCAGTATTTT. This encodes CASSSDSYTDTQYF.

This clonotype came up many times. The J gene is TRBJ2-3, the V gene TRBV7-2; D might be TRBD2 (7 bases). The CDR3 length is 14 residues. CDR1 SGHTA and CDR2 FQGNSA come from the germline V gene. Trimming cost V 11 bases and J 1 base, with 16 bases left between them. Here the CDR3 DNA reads TGTGCCTCGAGGCGGGGGCGGGGCACAGATACGCAGTATTTT. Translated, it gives CASRRGRGTDTQYF. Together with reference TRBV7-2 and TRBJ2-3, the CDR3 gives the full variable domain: GAGVSQSPSNKVTEKGKDVELRCDPISGHTALYWYRQSLGQGLEFLIYFQGNSAPDKSGLPSDRFSAERTGGSVSTLTIQRTQQEDSAVYLCASRRGRGTDTQYFGPGTRLTVL.

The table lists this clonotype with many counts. Here the CDR3 DNA reads TGTGCCAGCAGCTTAGCGCGGCGGGGGGGGTCCTACGAGCAGTACTTC. It is translated as CASSLARRGGSYEQYF. This chain links TRBV7-2 with TRBJ2-7; 9 bases match TRBD2. Looked up from germline, CDR1 is SGHTA and CDR2 is FQGNSA. The length of the CDR3 is 16 residues. The ends lost 0 bases at V and 1 base at J; junction bases unmatched: 4.

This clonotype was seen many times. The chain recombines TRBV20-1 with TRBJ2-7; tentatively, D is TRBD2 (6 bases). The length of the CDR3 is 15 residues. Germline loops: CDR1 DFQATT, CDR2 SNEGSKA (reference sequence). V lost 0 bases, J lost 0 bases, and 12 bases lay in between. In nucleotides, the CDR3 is TGCAGTGCTAGAGACCCTAGCGTCTTCTCCTACGAGCAGTACTTC. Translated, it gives CSARDPSVFSYEQYF.

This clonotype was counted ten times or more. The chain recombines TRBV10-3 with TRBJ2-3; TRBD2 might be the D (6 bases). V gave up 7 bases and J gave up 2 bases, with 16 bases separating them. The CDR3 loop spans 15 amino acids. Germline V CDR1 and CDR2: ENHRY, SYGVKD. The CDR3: CAIKAGLTFTDTQYF. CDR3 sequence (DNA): TGTGCCATCAAAGCGGGCCTGACCTTCACAGATACGCAGTATTTT.

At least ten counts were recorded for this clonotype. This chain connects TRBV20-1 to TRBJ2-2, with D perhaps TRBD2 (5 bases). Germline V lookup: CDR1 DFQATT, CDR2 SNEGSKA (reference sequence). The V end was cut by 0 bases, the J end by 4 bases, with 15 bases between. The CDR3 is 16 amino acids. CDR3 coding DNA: TGCAGTGCTAGAGATCGCACGGCGGGCGGCACCGGGGAGCTGTTTTTT. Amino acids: CSARDRTAGGTGELFF.

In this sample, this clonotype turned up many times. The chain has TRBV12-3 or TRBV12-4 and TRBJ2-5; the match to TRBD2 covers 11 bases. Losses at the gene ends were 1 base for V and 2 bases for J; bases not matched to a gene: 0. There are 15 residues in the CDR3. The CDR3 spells CASSLGLAGQETQYF. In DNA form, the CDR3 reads TGTGCCAGCAGTTTAGGACTAGCGGGGCAAGAGACCCAGTACTTC.

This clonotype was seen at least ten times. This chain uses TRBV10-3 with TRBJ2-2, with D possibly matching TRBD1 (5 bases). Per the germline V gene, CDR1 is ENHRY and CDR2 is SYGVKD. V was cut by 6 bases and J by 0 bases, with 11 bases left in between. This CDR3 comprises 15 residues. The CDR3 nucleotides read TGTGCCATCAGCCCAGGGCCCGCGAACACCGGGGAGCTGTTTTTT. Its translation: CAISPGPANTGELFF.

The DNA for the CDR3 is TGTGCCAGCAGCTTGGAGACAGGGCATCACTTCGCAGATACGCAGTATTTT. This sequence encodes CASSLETGHHFADTQYF. The rearrangement joins TRBV7-8 to TRBJ2-3; 7 bases agree with TRBD1. The germline gives CDR1 SGHVS, CDR2 FQNEAQ. The CDR3 totals 17 residues. The trim removed 3 bases at V and 4 bases at J, leaving 13 bases unmatched.

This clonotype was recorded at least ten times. The DNA of the CDR3 is TGTGCCAGCAGTAGACCACGACTAGCGGGGAATTACGAGCAGTACTTC. As protein: CASSRPRLAGNYEQYF. J is TRBJ2-7 and V is TRBV6-2 or TRBV6-3; 11 bases are shared with TRBD2. The CDR3 contains 16 residues. V was pared by 5 bases and J by 4 bases, with 10 bases of the junction left unmatched. The germline gives CDR1 MNHEY, CDR2 SVGEGT.

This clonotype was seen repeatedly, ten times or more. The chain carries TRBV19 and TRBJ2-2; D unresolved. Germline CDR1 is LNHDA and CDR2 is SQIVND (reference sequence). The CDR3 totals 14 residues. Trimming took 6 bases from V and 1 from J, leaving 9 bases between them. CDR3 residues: CASSRRRNTGELFF. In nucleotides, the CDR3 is TGTGCCAGTAGCCGGCGAAGGAACACCGGGGAGCTGTTTTTT.

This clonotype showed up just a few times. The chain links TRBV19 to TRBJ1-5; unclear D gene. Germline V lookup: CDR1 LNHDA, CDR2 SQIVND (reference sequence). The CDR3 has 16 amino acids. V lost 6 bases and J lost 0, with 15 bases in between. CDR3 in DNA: TGTGCCAGTAGCGGAGGACGGTATTATAGCAATCAGCCCCAGCATTTT. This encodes CASSGGRYYSNQPQHF.

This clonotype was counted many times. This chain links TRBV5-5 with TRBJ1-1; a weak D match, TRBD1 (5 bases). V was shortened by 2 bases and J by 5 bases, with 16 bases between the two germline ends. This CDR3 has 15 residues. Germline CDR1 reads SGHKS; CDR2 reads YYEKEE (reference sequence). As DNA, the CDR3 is TGTGCCAGCAGCTTCGCAGGGACTGGATCGACTGAAGCTTTCTTT. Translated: CASSFAGTGSTEAFF.

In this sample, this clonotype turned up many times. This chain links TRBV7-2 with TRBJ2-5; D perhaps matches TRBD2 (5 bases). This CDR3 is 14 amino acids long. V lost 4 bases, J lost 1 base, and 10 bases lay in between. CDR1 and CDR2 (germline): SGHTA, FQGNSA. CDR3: CASSYRAGQETQYF. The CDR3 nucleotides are TGTGCCAGCAGCTATCGGGCGGGCCAAGAGACCCAGTACTTC.

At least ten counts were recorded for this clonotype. CDR3 in DNA: TGCGCCAGCAGCTTGGGCGGCAGCCTCTACGAGCAGTACTTC. Its protein product is CASSLGGSLYEQYF. The gene calls are TRBV5-1 and TRBJ2-7; D is undetermined. CDR1 and CDR2 from the germline V gene are SGHRS and YFSETQ. V was clipped by 0 bases and J by 3 bases, with 10 bases between them. The CDR3 runs to 14 residues.

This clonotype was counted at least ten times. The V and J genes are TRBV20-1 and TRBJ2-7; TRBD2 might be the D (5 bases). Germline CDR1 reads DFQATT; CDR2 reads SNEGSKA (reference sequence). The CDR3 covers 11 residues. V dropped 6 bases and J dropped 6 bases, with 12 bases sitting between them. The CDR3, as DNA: TGCAGTGCCAAGAGAGGGAGCGAGCAGTACTTC. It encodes CSAKRGSEQYF.

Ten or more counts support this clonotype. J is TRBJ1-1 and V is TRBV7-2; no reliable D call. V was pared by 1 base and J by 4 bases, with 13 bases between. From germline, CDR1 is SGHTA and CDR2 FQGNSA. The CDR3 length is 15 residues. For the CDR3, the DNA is TGTGCCAGCAGCTTAGTCGCACGGGAAGGCACTGAAGCTTTCTTT. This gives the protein CASSLVAREGTEAFF.

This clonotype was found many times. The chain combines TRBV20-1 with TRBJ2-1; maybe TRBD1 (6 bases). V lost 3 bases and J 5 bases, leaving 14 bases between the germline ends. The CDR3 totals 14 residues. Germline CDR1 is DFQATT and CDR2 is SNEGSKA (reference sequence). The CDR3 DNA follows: TGCAGTGCTAGTATGGGGGCCGTAGACAATGAGCAGTTCTTC. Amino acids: CSASMGAVDNEQFF.

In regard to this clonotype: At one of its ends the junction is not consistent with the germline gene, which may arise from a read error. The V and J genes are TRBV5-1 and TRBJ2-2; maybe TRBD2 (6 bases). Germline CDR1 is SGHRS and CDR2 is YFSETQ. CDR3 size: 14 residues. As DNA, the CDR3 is TGCGCCAGCAGCTCGGCGGGGACGCCCTGGGAGCTGTCTTTT. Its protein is CASSSAGTPWELSF.

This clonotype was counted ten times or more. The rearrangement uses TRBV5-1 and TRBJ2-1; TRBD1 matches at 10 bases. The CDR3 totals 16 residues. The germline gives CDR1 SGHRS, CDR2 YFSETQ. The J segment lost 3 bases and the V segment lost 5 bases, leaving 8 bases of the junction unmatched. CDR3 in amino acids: CASSGTGDSVYNEQFF. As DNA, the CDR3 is TGCGCCAGCAGTGGGACAGGGGACTCCGTCTACAATGAGCAGTTCTTC.

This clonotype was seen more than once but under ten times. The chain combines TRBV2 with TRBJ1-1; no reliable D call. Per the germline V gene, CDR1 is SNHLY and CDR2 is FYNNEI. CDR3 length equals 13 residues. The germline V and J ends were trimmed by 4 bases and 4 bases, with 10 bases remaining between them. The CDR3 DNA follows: TGTGCCAGCAGTGTGGGAGTGATCACTGAAGCTTTCTTT. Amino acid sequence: CASSVGVITEAFF.

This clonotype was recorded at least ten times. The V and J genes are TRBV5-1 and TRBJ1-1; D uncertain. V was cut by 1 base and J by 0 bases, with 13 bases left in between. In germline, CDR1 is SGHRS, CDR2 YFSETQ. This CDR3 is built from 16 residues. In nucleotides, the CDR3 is TGCGCCAGCAGCTTGCCGAGCGGACGGATGAACACTGAAGCTTTCTTT. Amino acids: CASSLPSGRMNTEAFF.

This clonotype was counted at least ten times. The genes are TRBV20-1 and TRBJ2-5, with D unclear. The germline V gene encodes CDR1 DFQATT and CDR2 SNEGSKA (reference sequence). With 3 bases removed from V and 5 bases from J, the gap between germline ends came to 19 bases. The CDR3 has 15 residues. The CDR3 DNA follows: TGCAGTGCTAGGCAAATTCGACTGGAAGGGGAGACCCAGTACTTC. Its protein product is CSARQIRLEGETQYF.

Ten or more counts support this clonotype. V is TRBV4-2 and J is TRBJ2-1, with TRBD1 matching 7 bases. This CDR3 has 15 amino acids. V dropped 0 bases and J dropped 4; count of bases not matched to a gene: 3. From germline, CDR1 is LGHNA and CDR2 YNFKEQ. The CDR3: CASSQEGQIYNEQFF. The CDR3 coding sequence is TGTGCCAGCAGCCAAGAGGGACAGATATACAATGAGCAGTTCTTC.

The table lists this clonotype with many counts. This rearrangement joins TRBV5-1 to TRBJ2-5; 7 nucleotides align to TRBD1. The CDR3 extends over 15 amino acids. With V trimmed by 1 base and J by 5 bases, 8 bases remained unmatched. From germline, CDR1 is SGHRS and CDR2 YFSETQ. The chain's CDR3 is CASSLNVGGRETQYF. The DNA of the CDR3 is TGCGCCAGCAGCTTGAATGTAGGGGGCCGGGAGACCCAGTACTTC.

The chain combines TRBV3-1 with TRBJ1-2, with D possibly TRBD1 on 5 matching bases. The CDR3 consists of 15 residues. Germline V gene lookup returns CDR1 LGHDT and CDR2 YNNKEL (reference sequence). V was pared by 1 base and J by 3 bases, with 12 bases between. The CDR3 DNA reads TGTGCCAGCAGCCAAGTGGCCGACAGACACTATGGCTACACCTTC. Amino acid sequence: CASSQVADRHYGYTF. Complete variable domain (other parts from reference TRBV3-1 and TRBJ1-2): DTAVSQTPKYLVTQMGNDKSIKCEQNLGHDTMYWYKQDSKKFLKIMFSYNNKELIINETVPNRFSPKSPDKAHLNLHINSLELGDSAVYFCASSQVADRHYGYTFGSGTRLTVV.